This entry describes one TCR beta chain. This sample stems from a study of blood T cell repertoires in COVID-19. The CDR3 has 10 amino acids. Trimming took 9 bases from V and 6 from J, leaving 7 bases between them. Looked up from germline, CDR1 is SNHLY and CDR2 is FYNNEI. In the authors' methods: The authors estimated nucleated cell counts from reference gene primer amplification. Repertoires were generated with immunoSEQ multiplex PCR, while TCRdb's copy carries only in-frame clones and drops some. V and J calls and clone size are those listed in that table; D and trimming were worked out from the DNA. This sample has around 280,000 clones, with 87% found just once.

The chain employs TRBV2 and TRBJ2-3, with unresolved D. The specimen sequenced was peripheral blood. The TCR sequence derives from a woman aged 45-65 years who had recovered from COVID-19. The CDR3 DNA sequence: TGTGCCAGTCTTTCGGATACGCAGTATTTT. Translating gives CASLSDTQYF.